This T cell receptor (beta chain) is drawn from a study of beta chain features in type 1 diabetes. Turning to the study itself: In age, gender and cell yields, patients were similar to healthy donors. Over all samples combined, more than 90,000,000 sorted cells were examined.

The V and J ends lost 1 base and 4 bases, in that order; junction bases with no gene match: 5. The CDR3 loop spans 16 amino acids. Germline lookup yields CDR1 MGHDK and CDR2 SYGVNS. The investigators reverse transcribed all of the isolated RNA, so they sequenced expressed TCRB transcripts. Using immunoSEQ multiplex PCR, the repertoire was profiled, and TCRdb retains in-frame clones only, with some absent. The profile covers roughly 230,000 clones, with roughly 9.6% appearing a single time and approximately 0.035% taken by the ten largest. This clone has only a few counts. As yet, its antigen is unknown. Findings and limits, study-wide: An over-representation of cells with high TCR expression could result from cDNA sequencing. VDJ junctions sequenced from type 1 diabetes patients showed fewer insertions and more deletions.

The V gene is TRBV25-1, the J gene TRBJ1-1; 11 bases map to TRBD1. This TCR came from a woman younger than 30 in good health. Sequenced input: naive CD4+ T cells from blood. The CDR3 here is CASSELGTGGFTEAFF. CDR3 DNA: TGTGCCAGCAGTGAATTAGGGACAGGGGGTTTCACTGAAGCTTTCTTT.